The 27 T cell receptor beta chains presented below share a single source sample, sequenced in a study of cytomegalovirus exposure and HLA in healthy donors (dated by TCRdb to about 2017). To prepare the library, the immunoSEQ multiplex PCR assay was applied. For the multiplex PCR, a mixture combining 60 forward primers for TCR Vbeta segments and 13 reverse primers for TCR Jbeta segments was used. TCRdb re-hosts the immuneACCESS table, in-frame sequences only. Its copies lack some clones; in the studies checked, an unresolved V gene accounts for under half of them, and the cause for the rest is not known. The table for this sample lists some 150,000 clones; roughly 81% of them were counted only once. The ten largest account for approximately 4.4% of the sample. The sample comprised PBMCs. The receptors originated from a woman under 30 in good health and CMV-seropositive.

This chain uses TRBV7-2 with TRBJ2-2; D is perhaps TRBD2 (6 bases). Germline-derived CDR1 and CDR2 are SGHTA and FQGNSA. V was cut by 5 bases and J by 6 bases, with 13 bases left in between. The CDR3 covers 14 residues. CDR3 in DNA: TGTGCCAGCAGCCCTCTAGCGTCTGCCGGGGAGCTGTTTTTT. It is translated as CASSPLASAGELFF. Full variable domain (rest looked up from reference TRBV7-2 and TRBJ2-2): GAGVSQSPSNKVTEKGKDVELRCDPISGHTALYWYRQSLGQGLEFLIYFQGNSAPDKSGLPSDRFSAERTGGSVSTLTIQRTQQEDSAVYLCASSPLASAGELFFGEGSRLTVL.

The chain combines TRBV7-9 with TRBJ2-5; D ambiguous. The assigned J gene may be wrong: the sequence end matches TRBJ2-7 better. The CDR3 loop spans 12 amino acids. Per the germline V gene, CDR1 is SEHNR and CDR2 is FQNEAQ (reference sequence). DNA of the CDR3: TGTGCCAGCTCGAGGCCCCCTTTCGAGCAGTACTTC. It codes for CASSRPPFEQYF.

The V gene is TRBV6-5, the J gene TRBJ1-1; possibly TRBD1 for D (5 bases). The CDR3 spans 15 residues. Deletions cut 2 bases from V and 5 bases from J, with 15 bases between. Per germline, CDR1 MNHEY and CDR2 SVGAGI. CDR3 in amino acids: CASSYRGLQRTEAFF. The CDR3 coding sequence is TGTGCCAGCAGTTACCGGGGACTGCAGAGGACTGAAGCTTTCTTT.

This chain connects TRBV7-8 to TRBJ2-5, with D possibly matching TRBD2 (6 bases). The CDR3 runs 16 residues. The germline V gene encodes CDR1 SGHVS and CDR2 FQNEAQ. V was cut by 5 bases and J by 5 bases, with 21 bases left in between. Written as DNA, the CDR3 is TGTGCCAGCAGCCCCGGGGGTATGACCCCTGAGGAGACCCAGTACTTC. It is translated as CASSPGGMTPEETQYF.

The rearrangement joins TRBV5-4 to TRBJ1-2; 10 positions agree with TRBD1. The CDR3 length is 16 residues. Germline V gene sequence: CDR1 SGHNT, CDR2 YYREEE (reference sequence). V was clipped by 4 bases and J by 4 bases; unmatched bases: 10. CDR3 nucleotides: TGTGCCAGCAGCCCGACAGGGGGCGAGTTAGGCTATGGCTACACCTTC. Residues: CASSPTGGELGYGYTF.

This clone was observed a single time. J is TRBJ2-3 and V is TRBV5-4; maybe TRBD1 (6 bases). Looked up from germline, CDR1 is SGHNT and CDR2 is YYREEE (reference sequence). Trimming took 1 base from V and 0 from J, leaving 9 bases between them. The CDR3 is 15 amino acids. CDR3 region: CASSLWTVSTDTQYF. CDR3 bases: TGTGCCAGCAGCTTGTGGACAGTGAGCACAGATACGCAGTATTTT. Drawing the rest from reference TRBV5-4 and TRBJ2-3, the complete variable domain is ETGVTQSPTHLIKTRGQQVTLRCSSQSGHNTVSWYQQALGQGPQFIFQYYREEENGRGNFPPRFSGLQFPNYSSELNVNALELDDSALYLCASSLWTVSTDTQYFGPGTRLTVL.

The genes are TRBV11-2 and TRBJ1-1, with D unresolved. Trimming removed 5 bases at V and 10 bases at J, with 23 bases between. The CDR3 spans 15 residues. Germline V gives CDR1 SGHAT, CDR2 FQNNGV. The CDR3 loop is CASSTLLTNGGAAFF. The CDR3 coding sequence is TGTGCCAGCAGCACCCTCTTAACGAACGGTGGAGCAGCTTTCTTT.

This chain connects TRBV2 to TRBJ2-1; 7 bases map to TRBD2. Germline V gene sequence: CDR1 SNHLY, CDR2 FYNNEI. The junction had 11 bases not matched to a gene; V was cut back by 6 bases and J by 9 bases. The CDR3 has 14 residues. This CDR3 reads CASRGPGLSGEQFF. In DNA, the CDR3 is TGTGCCAGCAGGGGGCCGGGACTAAGTGGTGAGCAGTTCTTC.

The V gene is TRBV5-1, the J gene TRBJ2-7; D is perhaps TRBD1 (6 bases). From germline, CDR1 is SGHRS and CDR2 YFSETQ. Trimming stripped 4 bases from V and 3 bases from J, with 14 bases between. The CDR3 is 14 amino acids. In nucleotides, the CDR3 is TGCGCCAGCAGCCAGACGACAGGTCGCTACGAGCAGTACTTC. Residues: CASSQTTGRYEQYF.

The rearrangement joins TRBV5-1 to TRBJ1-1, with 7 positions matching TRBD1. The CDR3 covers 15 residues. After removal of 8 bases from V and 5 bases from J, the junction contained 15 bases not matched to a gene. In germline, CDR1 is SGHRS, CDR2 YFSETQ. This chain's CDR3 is CASKARQGDITEAFF. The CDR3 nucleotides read TGCGCCAGTAAGGCGAGGCAGGGGGATATTACTGAAGCTTTCTTT.

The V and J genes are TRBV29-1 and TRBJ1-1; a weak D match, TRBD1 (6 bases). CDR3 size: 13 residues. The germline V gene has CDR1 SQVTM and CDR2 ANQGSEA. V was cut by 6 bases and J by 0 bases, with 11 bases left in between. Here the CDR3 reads CSVHRVMNTEAFF. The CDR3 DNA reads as TGCAGCGTGCACAGGGTTATGAACACTGAAGCTTTCTTT. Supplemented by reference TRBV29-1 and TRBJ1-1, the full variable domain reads SAVISQKPSRDICQRGTSLTIQCQVDSQVTMMFWYRQQPGQSLTLIATANQGSEATYESGFVIDKFPISRPNLTFSTLTVSNMSPEDSSIYLCSVHRVMNTEAFFGQGTRLTVV.

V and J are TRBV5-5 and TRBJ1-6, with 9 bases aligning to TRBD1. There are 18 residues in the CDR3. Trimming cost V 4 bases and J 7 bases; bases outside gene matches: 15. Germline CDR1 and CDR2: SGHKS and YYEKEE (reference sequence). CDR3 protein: CASSVDRGIGSWNSPLHF. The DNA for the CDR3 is TGTGCCAGCAGCGTGGACAGGGGAATTGGCTCCTGGAATTCACCCCTCCACTTT. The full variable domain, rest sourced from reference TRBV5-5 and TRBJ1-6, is DAGVTQSPTHLIKTRGQQVTLRCSPISGHKSVSWYQQVLGQGPQFIFQYYEKEERGRGNFPDRFSARQFPNYSSELNVNALLLGDSALYLCASSVDRGIGSWNSPLHFGNGTRLTVT.

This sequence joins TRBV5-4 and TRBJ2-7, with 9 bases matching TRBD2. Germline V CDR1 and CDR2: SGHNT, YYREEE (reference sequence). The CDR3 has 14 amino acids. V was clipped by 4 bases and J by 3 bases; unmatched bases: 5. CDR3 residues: CASSEGLASYEQYF. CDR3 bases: TGTGCCAGCAGCGAGGGACTAGCCAGCTACGAGCAGTACTTC.

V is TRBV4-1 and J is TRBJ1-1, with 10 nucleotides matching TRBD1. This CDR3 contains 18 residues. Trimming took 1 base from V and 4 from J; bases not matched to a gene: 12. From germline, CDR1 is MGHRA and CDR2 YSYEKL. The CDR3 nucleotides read TGCGCCAGCAGCCAAGGCAGTGGGGGCGGACAGGGGGGCACTGAAGCTTTCTTT. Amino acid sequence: CASSQGSGGGQGGTEAFF.

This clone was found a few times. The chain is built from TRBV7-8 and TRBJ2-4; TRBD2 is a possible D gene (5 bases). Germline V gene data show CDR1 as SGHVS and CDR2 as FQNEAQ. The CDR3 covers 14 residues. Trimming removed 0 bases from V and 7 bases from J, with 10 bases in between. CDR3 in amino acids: CASSLAELENIQYF. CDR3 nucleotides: TGTGCCAGCAGCTTAGCGGAACTAGAGAACATTCAGTACTTC.

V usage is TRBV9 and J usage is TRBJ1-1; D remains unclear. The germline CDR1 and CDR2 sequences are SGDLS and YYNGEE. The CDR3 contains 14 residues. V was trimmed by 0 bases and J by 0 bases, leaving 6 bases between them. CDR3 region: CASSVDSMNTEAFF. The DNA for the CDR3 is TGTGCCAGCAGCGTAGACAGCATGAACACTGAAGCTTTCTTT.

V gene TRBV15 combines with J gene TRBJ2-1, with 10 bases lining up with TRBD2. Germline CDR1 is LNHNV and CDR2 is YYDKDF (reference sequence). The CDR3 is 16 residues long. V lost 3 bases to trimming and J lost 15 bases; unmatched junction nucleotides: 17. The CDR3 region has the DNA TGTGCCACCAGCAGGGCCCTAGCGGGGGCGTCCTATAGAATGTTCTTC. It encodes CATSRALAGASYRMFF.

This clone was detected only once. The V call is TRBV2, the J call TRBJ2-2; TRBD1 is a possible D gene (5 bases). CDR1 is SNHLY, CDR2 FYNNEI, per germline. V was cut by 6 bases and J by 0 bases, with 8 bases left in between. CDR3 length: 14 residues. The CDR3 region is CASSRVPNTGELFF. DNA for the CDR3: TGTGCCAGCAGCAGGGTCCCGAACACCGGGGAGCTGTTTTTT.

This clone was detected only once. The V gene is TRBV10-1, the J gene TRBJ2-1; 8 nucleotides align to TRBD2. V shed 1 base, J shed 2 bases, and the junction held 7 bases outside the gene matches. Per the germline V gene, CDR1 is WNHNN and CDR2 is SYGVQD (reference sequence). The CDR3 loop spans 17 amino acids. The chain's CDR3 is CASSEYFAGGPYNEQFF. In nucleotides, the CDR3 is TGCGCCAGCAGTGAGTACTTTGCGGGGGGTCCCTACAATGAGCAGTTCTTC.

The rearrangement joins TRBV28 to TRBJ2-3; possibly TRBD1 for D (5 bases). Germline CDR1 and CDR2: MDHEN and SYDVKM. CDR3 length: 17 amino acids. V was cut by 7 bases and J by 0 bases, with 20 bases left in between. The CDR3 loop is CASTPIFGHTSTDTQYF. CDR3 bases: TGTGCCAGCACTCCTATTTTCGGACACACTAGCACAGATACGCAGTATTTT. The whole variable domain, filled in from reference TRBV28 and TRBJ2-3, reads DVKVTQSSRYLVKRTGEKVFLECVQDMDHENMFWYRQDPGLGLRLIYFSYDVKMKEKGDIPEGYSVSREKKERFSLILESASTNQTSMYLCASTPIFGHTSTDTQYFGPGTRLTVL.

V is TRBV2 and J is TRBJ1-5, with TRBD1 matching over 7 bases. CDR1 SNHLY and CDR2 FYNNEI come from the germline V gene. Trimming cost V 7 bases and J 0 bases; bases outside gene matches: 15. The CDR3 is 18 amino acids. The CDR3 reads CASTTRAGGTLSNQPQHF. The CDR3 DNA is TGTGCCAGCACGACCAGGGCAGGGGGGACCCTTAGCAATCAGCCCCAGCATTTT.

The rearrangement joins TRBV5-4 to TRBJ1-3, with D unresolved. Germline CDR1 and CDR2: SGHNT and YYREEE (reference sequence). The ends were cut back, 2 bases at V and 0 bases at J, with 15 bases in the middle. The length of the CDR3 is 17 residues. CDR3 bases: TGTGCCAGCAGCTTACGTAACGGAGCGTTCTCTGGAAACACCATATATTTT. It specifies CASSLRNGAFSGNTIYF. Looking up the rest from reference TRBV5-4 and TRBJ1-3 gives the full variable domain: ETGVTQSPTHLIKTRGQQVTLRCSSQSGHNTVSWYQQALGQGPQFIFQYYREEENGRGNFPPRFSGLQFPNYSSELNVNALELDDSALYLCASSLRNGAFSGNTIYFGEGSWLTVV.

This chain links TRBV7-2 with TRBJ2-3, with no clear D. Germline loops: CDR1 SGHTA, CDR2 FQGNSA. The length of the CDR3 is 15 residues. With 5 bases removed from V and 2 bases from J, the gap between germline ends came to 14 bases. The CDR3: CASSAIRSYTDTQYF. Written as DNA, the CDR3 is TGTGCCAGCAGCGCTATCAGGTCCTACACAGATACGCAGTATTTT.

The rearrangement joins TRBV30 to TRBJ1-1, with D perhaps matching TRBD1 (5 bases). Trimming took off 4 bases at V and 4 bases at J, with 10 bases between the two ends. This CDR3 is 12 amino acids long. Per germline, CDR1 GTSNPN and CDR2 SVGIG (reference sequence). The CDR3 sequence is CAWNLGRTEAFF. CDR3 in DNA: TGTGCCTGGAATTTGGGGCGCACTGAAGCTTTCTTT.

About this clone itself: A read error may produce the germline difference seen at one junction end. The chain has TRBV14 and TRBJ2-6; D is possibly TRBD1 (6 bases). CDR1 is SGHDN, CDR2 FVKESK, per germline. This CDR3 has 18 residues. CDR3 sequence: CASSQEYRVYGGANGLTF. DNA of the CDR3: TGTGCCAGCAGCCAAGAGTACAGGGTATATGGTGGGGCCAACGGCCTGACTTTC.

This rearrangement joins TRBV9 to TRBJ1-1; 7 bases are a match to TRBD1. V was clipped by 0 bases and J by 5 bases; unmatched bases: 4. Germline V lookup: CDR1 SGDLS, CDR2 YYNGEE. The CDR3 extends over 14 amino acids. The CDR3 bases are TGTGCCAGCAGCGTAGATATCAGGGGGACTGAAGCTTTCTTT. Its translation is CASSVDIRGTEAFF.

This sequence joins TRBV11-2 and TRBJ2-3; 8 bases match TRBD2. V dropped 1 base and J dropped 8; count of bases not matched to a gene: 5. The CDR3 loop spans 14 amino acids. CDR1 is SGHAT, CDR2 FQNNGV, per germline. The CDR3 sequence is CASSLGNRGGTQYF. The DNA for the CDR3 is TGTGCCAGCAGCTTAGGCAATCGGGGGGGTACGCAGTATTTT.